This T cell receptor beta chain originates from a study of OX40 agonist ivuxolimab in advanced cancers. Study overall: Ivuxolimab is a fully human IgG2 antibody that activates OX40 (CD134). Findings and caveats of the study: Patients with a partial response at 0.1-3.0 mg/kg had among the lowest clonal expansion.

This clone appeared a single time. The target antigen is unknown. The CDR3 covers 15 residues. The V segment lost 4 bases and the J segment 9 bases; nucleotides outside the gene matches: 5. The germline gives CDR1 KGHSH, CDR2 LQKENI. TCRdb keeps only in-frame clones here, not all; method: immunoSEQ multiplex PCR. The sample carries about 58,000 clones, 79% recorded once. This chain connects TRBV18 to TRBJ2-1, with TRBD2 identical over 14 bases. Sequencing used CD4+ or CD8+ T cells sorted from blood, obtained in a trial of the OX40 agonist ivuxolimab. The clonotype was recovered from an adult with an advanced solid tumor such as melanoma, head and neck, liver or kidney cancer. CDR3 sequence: CASSQGLAGEGEQFF. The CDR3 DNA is TGTGCCAGCTCACAGGGACTAGCGGGAGAAGGTGAGCAGTTCTTC.